This is a list of T cell receptor beta chains from one sample in a study of blood T cell repertoires in COVID-19. TCRdb keeps only in-frame clones here, not all; method: immunoSEQ multiplex PCR. The table has more than 150,000 clones, 80% to 85% seen once. Sequencing was performed on peripheral blood. Every receptor here comes from a woman aged 25-40 years with acute or convalescent COVID-19. The CDR3 runs from the conserved cysteine through the conserved F or W. The order of the fields is V gene, J gene, D gene, clone size, CDR3 protein, CDR3 DNA. D genes are given only for firm matches. Clone size is given for some rows only: seen once, a few or many times, or a class if the clone is expanded.

V: TRBV5-1
J: TRBJ1-4
D: TRBD1
size: NA
CDR3: CASSPTGINEKLFF
DNA: TGCGCCAGCAGCCCGACAGGGATCAATGAAAAACTGTTTTTT

V: TRBV6-1
J: TRBJ2-2
D: TRBD2
size: NA
CDR3: CASSELAGNTGELFF
DNA: TGTGCCAGCAGTGAACTAGCGGGTAACACCGGGGAGCTGTTTTTT

V: TRBV5-1
J: TRBJ2-5
D: TRBD1
size: NA
CDR3: CASSLSGTGGLETQYF
DNA: TGCGCCAGCAGCTTGTCAGGGACAGGGGGCCTAGAGACCCAGTACTTC

V: TRBV12-3/TRBV12-4
J: TRBJ2-5
D: TRBD2
size: once
CDR3: CASSPREGGTQYF
DNA: TGTGCCAGCAGTCCTCGGGAGGGGGGGACCCAGTACTTC

V: TRBV4-1
J: TRBJ2-3
D: NA
size: NA
CDR3: CASSQTASTDTQYF
DNA: TGCGCCAGCAGCCAGACAGCTAGCACAGATACGCAGTATTTT

V: TRBV14
J: TRBJ2-3
D: TRBD1
size: NA
CDR3: CASSLPLGRQGAHPINTDTQYF
DNA: TGTGCCAGCAGCCTACCTCTGGGGAGACAGGGGGCGCATCCAATAAACACAGATACGCAGTATTTT

V: TRBV28
J: TRBJ1-5
D: TRBD1
size: NA
CDR3: CASSSTGRGYSNQPQHF
DNA: TGTGCCAGCAGTTCGACAGGGCGAGGGTATAGCAATCAGCCCCAGCATTTT

V: TRBV6-5
J: TRBJ2-1
D: NA
size: once
CDR3: CASWEAVKDNEQFF
DNA: TGTGCCAGTTGGGAGGCGGTCAAGGACAATGAGCAGTTCTTC

V: TRBV10-3
J: TRBJ2-4
D: NA
size: few
CDR3: CAISERQGLAKNIQYF
DNA: TGTGCCATCAGTGAAAGACAGGGACTAGCCAAAAACATTCAGTACTTC

V: TRBV2
J: TRBJ2-2
D: TRBD2
size: NA
CDR3: CAIIRTSGLSPTGELFF
DNA: TGTGCCATTATAAGGACTAGCGGGTTGTCCCCAACCGGGGAGCTGTTTTTT

V: TRBV6-5
J: TRBJ1-5
D: NA
size: NA
CDR3: CASRQGKQPQHF
DNA: TGTGCCAGCAGACAGGGCAAACAGCCCCAGCATTTT

V: TRBV30
J: TRBJ1-2
D: NA
size: NA
CDR3: CASGGNGYTF
DNA: TGTGCCAGTGGAGGTAATGGCTACACCTTC

V: TRBV6-5
J: TRBJ1-1
D: NA
size: NA
CDR3: CASTPVAGTEAFF
DNA: TGTGCCAGCACTCCCGTGGCTGGTACTGAAGCTTTCTTT

V: TRBV6-5
J: TRBJ2-2
D: NA
size: NA
CDR3: CASSYSIGLGAEELFF
DNA: TGTGCCAGCAGTTACTCGATCGGTCTAGGAGCAGAGGAGCTGTTTTTT

V: TRBV5-1
J: TRBJ2-1
D: NA
size: NA
CDR3: CASSLGQTTSYNEQFF
DNA: TGCGCCAGCAGCTTGGGACAGACCACCTCCTACAATGAGCAGTTCTTC

V: TRBV9
J: TRBJ2-2
D: TRBD2
size: NA
CDR3: CASSASSGGAHAGELFF
DNA: TGTGCCAGCAGCGCGTCTAGCGGGGGGGCTCACGCCGGGGAGCTGTTTTTT

V: TRBV7-3
J: TRBJ2-2
D: TRBD1
size: NA
CDR3: CASSLTGQIAGELFF
DNA: TGTGCCAGCAGCTTAACGGGACAGATCGCCGGGGAGCTGTTTTTT

V: TRBV6-5
J: TRBJ1-2
D: NA
size: NA
CDR3: CASTDSAAYGYTF
DNA: TGTGCCAGCACCGATTCCGCGGCGTATGGCTACACCTTC

V: TRBV9
J: TRBJ2-2
D: NA
size: NA
CDR3: CASSTGHTGELFF
DNA: TGTGCCAGCAGCACAGGGCACACCGGGGAGCTGTTTTTT

V: TRBV6-4
J: TRBJ1-6
D: NA
size: NA
CDR3: CASSDSSFGGSPLHF
DNA: TGTGCCAGCAGTGACTCGAGTTTCGGGGGTTCACCCCTCCACTTT

V: TRBV11-2
J: TRBJ1-5
D: TRBD1
size: NA
CDR3: CASSPGTVYSNQPQHF
DNA: TGTGCCAGCAGCCCGGGGACAGTCTATAGCAATCAGCCCCAGCATTTT

V: TRBV5-1
J: TRBJ2-6
D: NA
size: NA
CDR3: CASSLYASSGANVLTF
DNA: TGCGCCAGCAGTCTCTACGCTTCCTCTGGGGCCAACGTCCTGACTTTC

V: TRBV7-6
J: TRBJ2-7
D: NA
size: NA
CDR3: CASSLDFYEQYF
DNA: TGTGCCAGCAGCTTAGACTTCTACGAGCAGTACTTC

V: TRBV4-2
J: TRBJ2-2
D: NA
size: once
CDR3: CASSPSTSTGELFF
DNA: TGTGCCAGCAGCCCTTCGACTAGCACCGGGGAGCTGTTTTTT

V: TRBV7-9
J: TRBJ1-2
D: NA
size: NA
CDR3: CASSFTGNGYTF
DNA: TGTGCCAGCAGCTTTACGGGAAACGGCTACACCTTC

V: TRBV6-5
J: TRBJ1-6
D: TRBD1
size: NA
CDR3: CASSYQPGGNNSPLHF
DNA: TGTGCCAGCAGTTATCAGCCAGGGGGGAATAATTCACCCCTCCACTTT

V: TRBV28
J: TRBJ1-6
D: NA
size: NA
CDR3: CASSLVGSGVGTLHF
DNA: TGTGCCAGCAGTTTAGTCGGTTCGGGGGTCGGTACCCTCCACTTT

V: TRBV19
J: TRBJ1-4
D: TRBD1
size: NA
CDR3: CASSRQGRNEKLFF
DNA: TGTGCCAGTAGTAGACAGGGGAGGAATGAAAAACTGTTTTTT

V: TRBV2
J: TRBJ2-3
D: TRBD2
size: once
CDR3: CASSEAKGLAGAVDTQYF
DNA: TGTGCCAGCAGTGAAGCGAAAGGACTAGCGGGAGCCGTGGATACGCAGTATTTT

V: TRBV27
J: TRBJ2-3
D: NA
size: few
CDR3: CASRPQGTDTQYF
DNA: TGTGCCAGCAGGCCCCAGGGTACAGATACGCAGTATTTT

V: TRBV18
J: TRBJ2-3
D: TRBD2
size: NA
CDR3: CASSLLAPSGGSTDTQYF
DNA: TGTGCCAGCTCACTTCTTGCGCCTAGCGGGGGGAGCACAGATACGCAGTATTTT

V: TRBV5-6
J: TRBJ1-2
D: NA
size: NA
CDR3: CASSLPSLLYGYTF
DNA: TGTGCCAGCAGCTTACCGAGTCTGCTATATGGCTACACCTTC

V: TRBV7-9
J: TRBJ2-7
D: TRBD2
size: NA
CDR3: CASSPGLALYEQYF
DNA: TGTGCCAGCAGCCCGGGACTAGCCCTCTACGAGCAGTACTTC

V: TRBV28
J: TRBJ2-7
D: TRBD1
size: once
CDR3: CASRGTGAYEQYF
DNA: TGTGCCAGCAGGGGGACAGGGGCCTACGAGCAGTACTTC

V: TRBV7-3
J: TRBJ1-1
D: TRBD1
size: NA
CDR3: CASSDRGMNTEAFF
DNA: TGTGCCAGCTCGGACAGGGGTATGAACACTGAAGCTTTCTTT

V: TRBV4-3
J: TRBJ2-1
D: NA
size: NA
CDR3: CASSQEIGGVGINEQFF
DNA: TGCGCCAGCAGCCAAGAGATCGGGGGAGTTGGGATCAATGAGCAGTTCTTC

V: TRBV6-2/TRBV6-3
J: TRBJ1-2
D: NA
size: NA
CDR3: CASSYSVGYTF
DNA: TGTGCCAGCAGTTATTCCGTTGGCTACACCTTC

V: TRBV5-3
J: TRBJ2-7
D: NA
size: once
CDR3: CARSSLTGSRPYEQYF
DNA: TGTGCCAGAAGCTCCCTGACAGGTTCTCGACCCTACGAGCAGTACTTC

V: TRBV6-1
J: TRBJ2-7
D: NA
size: NA
CDR3: CASSEANQGLYEQYF
DNA: TGTGCCAGCAGTGAAGCTAATCAGGGGCTTTACGAGCAGTACTTC